This T cell receptor (beta chain) was recovered during a study of blood T cell repertoires in COVID-19. Study context: Specimens from acute and convalescent COVID-19 originated in the United States, Italy and Spain. PBMCs, B-cell-depleted T cells, or T cells were the source of the cDNA or gDNA that made up the material.

Study processing details: Amplification from reference gene primers served as the basis for estimated nucleated cell counts. Measured with immunoSEQ multiplex PCR; TCRdb has only the in-frame clones, and not every one. V and J calls and clone size are copied from that table; D and trimming were computed from the DNA. The sample records about 170,000 clones, approximately 86% being singletons. Sequenced: peripheral blood. The source of this sequence is a woman older than 75 in a cohort sampled during active or convalescent COVID-19.

The CDR3 nucleotides are TGTGCCAGCTCACCACGAGATGGGGCCCAAGAGACCCAGTACTTC. Translated: CASSPRDGAQETQYF. The V and J genes are TRBV18 and TRBJ2-5; possible D gene TRBD1, 5 bases. From germline, CDR1 is KGHSH and CDR2 LQKENI. There are 15 residues in the CDR3. Between the trimmed V and J ends, which lost 1 base and 1 base, there was a span of 10 bases.